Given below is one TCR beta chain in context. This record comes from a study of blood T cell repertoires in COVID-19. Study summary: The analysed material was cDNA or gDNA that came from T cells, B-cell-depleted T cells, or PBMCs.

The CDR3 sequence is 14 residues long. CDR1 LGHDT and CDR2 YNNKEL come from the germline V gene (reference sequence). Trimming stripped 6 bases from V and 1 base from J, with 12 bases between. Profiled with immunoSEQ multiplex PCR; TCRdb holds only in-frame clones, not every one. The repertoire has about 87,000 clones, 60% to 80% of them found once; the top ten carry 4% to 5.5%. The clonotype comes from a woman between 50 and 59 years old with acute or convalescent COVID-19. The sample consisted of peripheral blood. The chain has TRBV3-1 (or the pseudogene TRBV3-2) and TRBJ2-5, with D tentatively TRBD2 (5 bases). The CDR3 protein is CASSLRATQETQYF. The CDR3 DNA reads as TGTGCCAGCAGTCTGAGGGCCACCCAAGAGACCCAGTACTTC.